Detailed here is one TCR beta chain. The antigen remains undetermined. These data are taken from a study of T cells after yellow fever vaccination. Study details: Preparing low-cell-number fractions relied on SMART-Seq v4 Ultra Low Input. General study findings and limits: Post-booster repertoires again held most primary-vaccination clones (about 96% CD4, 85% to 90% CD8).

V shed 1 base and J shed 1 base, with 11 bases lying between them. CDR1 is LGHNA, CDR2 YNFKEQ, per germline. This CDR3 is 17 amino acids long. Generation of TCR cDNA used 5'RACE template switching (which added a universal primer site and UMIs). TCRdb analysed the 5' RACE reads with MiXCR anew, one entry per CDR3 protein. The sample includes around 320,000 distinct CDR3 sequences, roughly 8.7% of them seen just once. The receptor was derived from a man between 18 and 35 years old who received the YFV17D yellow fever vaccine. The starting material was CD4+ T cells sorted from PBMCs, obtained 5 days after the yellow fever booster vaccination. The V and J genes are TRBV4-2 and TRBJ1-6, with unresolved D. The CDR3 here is CASSQVSGRSYNSPLHF. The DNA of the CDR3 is TGTGCCAGCAGCCAAGTTTCCGGAAGATCCTATAATTCACCCCTCCACTTT.